A selection of T cell receptor beta chains follows, all from one sample in a study of cytomegalovirus exposure and HLA in healthy donors. The protocol was immunoSEQ multiplex PCR, while the TCRdb copy is restricted to in-frame clones and leaves out a portion. Recorded here are some 110,000 clones; the top ten clones represent approximately 6.8%. The sequenced material came from PBMCs. These receptors were taken from a man aged 40-50 years in good health and CMV-seropositive. CDR3s include the opening cysteine and the closing phenylalanine or tryptophan. Fields, in order: J gene, D gene, V gene, CDR3 protein, CDR3 DNA. D genes are given only for firm matches.

J: TRBJ2-7; D: .; V: TRBV27; CDR3: CASRMGGGTAEQYF; DNA: TGTGCCAGCAGAATGGGGGGTGGGACTGCCGAGCAGTACTTC
J: TRBJ2-7; D: .; V: TRBV11-2; CDR3: CASSRDPMSYEQYF; DNA: TGTGCCAGCAGCCGGGATCCCATGTCCTACGAGCAGTACTTC
J: TRBJ2-1; D: TRBD2; V: TRBV10-1; CDR3: CASSRTSPTRSYNEQFF; DNA: TGCGCCAGCAGTCGGACTAGCCCGACCCGCTCCTACAATGAGCAGTTCTTC
J: TRBJ1-4; D: TRBD1; V: TRBV18; CDR3: CASSTDRVEKLFF; DNA: TGTGCCAGCTCAACAGACAGGGTTGAAAAACTGTTTTTT
J: TRBJ1-4; D: .; V: TRBV10-3; CDR3: CAISESGGPNEKLFF; DNA: TGTGCCATCAGTGAGTCAGGAGGGCCTAATGAAAAACTGTTTTTT
J: TRBJ2-1; D: .; V: TRBV28; CDR3: CASRDMGSYNEQFF; DNA: TGTGCCAGTAGGGACATGGGGTCCTACAATGAGCAGTTCTTC
J: TRBJ1-3; D: .; V: TRBV18; CDR3: CASSSRASGIGGNTIYF; DNA: TGTGCCAGCTCATCTAGGGCCTCCGGGATAGGTGGAAACACCATATATTTT
J: TRBJ1-4; D: .; V: TRBV28; CDR3: CASSSPPGLGEKLFF; DNA: TGTGCCAGCAGTTCCCCGCCGGGACTCGGAGAAAAACTGTTTTTT
J: TRBJ1-5; D: TRBD1; V: TRBV18; CDR3: CASSPGTGTLNQPQHF; DNA: TGTGCCAGCTCACCCGGGACAGGCACCCTCAATCAGCCCCAGCATTTT
J: TRBJ1-2; D: .; V: TRBV19; CDR3: CASSIGSRSNYGYTF; DNA: TGTGCCAGTAGTATCGGGAGCAGGAGTAACTATGGCTACACCTTC
J: TRBJ2-7; D: TRBD2; V: TRBV28; CDR3: CASSSTSGNSYEQYF; DNA: TGTGCCAGCAGTTCGACTAGCGGCAACTCCTACGAGCAGTACTTC
J: TRBJ1-1; D: .; V: TRBV14; CDR3: CASSPNGLGRAFF; DNA: TGTGCCAGCAGCCCAAACGGATTAGGGAGAGCTTTCTTT
J: TRBJ2-7; D: TRBD2; V: TRBV28; CDR3: CASSFGLAGGYYEQYF; DNA: TGTGCCAGCAGTTTTGGGCTAGCGGGGGGATACTACGAGCAGTACTTC
J: TRBJ1-1; D: TRBD1; V: TRBV2; CDR3: CAKGQGSTEAFF; DNA: TGTGCCAAGGGACAGGGGAGTACTGAAGCTTTCTTT
J: TRBJ1-2; D: TRBD1; V: TRBV4-2; CDR3: CASSQDWTRGWLGGYTF; DNA: TGTGCCAGCAGCCAAGATTGGACCAGGGGGTGGCTTGGGGGCTACACCTTC
J: TRBJ2-7; D: .; V: TRBV5-6; CDR3: CASSPNRGGEQYF; DNA: TGTGCCAGCAGTCCTAACAGGGGGGGCGAGCAGTACTTC
J: TRBJ1-1; D: TRBD1; V: TRBV2; CDR3: CASSEARGTGRKAEAFF; DNA: TGTGCCAGCAGTGAAGCGAGGGGGACAGGGCGGAAAGCTGAAGCTTTCTTT
J: TRBJ2-1; D: TRBD2; V: TRBV2; CDR3: CASSVGRGGGNEQFF; DNA: TGTGCCAGCAGTGTTGGACGGGGCGGGGGAAATGAGCAGTTCTTC
J: TRBJ2-7; D: .; V: TRBV7-6; CDR3: CASSPRDSHEQYF; DNA: TGTGCCAGCAGCCCAAGGGACTCCCACGAGCAGTACTTC
J: TRBJ2-1; D: .; V: TRBV7-2; CDR3: CASSLVPGPASEQFF; DNA: TGTGCCAGCAGCTTAGTTCCAGGGCCCGCTAGTGAGCAGTTCTTC
J: TRBJ2-1; D: .; V: TRBV19; CDR3: CASSINLGLRSDEQFF; DNA: TGTGCCAGTAGTATAAATCTCGGGTTAAGGAGCGATGAGCAGTTCTTC
J: TRBJ2-7; D: TRBD1; V: TRBV7-9; CDR3: CASSWGQSRTGFEQYF; DNA: TGTGCCAGCAGCTGGGGTCAGTCCAGGACAGGGTTCGAGCAGTACTTC
J: TRBJ2-3; D: TRBD2; V: TRBV6-6; CDR3: CASSPGLVFSDTQYF; DNA: TGTGCCAGCAGCCCAGGACTAGTATTTTCAGATACGCAGTATTTT
J: TRBJ1-2; D: TRBD1; V: TRBV7-2; CDR3: CASSRQGPWGYTF; DNA: TGTGCCAGCAGCCGACAGGGGCCTTGGGGCTACACCTTC
J: TRBJ2-7; D: TRBD2; V: TRBV7-2; CDR3: CASSLETGGGEQYF; DNA: TGTGCCAGCAGCTTAGAGACGGGAGGAGGCGAGCAGTACTTC
J: TRBJ2-2; D: .; V: TRBV5-1; CDR3: CASSRQPNTGELFF; DNA: TGCGCCAGCAGCCGACAGCCGAACACCGGGGAGCTGTTTTTT
J: TRBJ2-2; D: TRBD2; V: TRBV15; CDR3: CATSPPRGLAGHTGELFF; DNA: TGTGCCACCAGCCCACCTCGGGGGCTAGCGGGCCACACCGGGGAGCTGTTTTTT
J: TRBJ2-7; D: TRBD1; V: TRBV6-5; CDR3: CASSPTGTGSEQYF; DNA: TGTGCCAGCAGTCCCACCGGGACAGGGTCCGAGCAGTACTTC
J: TRBJ2-2; D: TRBD1; V: TRBV5-1; CDR3: CASSLAGGTGELFF; DNA: TGCGCCAGCAGCTTGGCAGGGGGAACCGGGGAGCTGTTTTTT
J: TRBJ2-6; D: .; V: TRBV4-2; CDR3: CASSPGDSGANVLTF; DNA: TGTGCCAGCAGCCCGGGGGACTCTGGGGCCAACGTCCTGACTTTC
J: TRBJ2-2; D: .; V: TRBV19; CDR3: CASSMGQGGTGELFF; DNA: TGTGCCAGTAGTATGGGTCAGGGAGGCACCGGGGAGCTGTTTTTT
J: TRBJ2-5; D: TRBD2; V: TRBV15; CDR3: CATSTGVLAGGLYETQYF; DNA: TGTGCCACCAGCACTGGGGTCCTAGCGGGAGGTCTATATGAGACCCAGTACTTC
J: TRBJ2-5; D: TRBD1; V: TRBV6-5; CDR3: CASRTGGTQYF; DNA: TGTGCCAGCAGGACAGGGGGGACCCAGTACTTC
J: TRBJ1-1; D: .; V: TRBV19; CDR3: CASSMGGGRTEAFF; DNA: TGTGCCAGTAGTATGGGCGGGGGACGCACTGAAGCTTTCTTT
J: TRBJ2-5; D: .; V: TRBV5-8; CDR3: CASSLALRETQYF; DNA: TGTGCCAGCAGCTTGGCTCTACGAGAGACCCAGTACTTC
J: TRBJ2-5; D: TRBD2; V: TRBV5-1; CDR3: CASYASGIQETQYF; DNA: TGCGCCAGCTATGCTAGCGGGATCCAAGAGACCCAGTACTTC
J: TRBJ1-1; D: TRBD1; V: TRBV7-9; CDR3: CASSLARTGKEAFF; DNA: TGTGCCAGCAGCTTAGCCCGGACAGGGAAAGAAGCTTTCTTT
J: TRBJ1-2; D: .; V: TRBV28; CDR3: CASSLFREGSHYGYTF; DNA: TGTGCCAGCAGTTTATTCAGGGAGGGTAGTCACTATGGCTACACCTTC
J: TRBJ2-3; D: TRBD2; V: TRBV4-3; CDR3: CASSQILAVSDTQYF; DNA: TGCGCCAGCAGCCAGATACTAGCGGTTTCAGATACGCAGTATTTT
J: TRBJ1-5; D: TRBD1; V: TRBV7-7; CDR3: CASSRDRDQPQHF; DNA: TGTGCTAGCAGCCGGGACAGAGATCAGCCCCAGCATTTT
J: TRBJ2-2; D: .; V: TRBV14; CDR3: CASSQDLGGTGELFF; DNA: TGTGCCAGCAGCCAAGACTTAGGGGGCACCGGGGAGCTGTTTTTT
J: TRBJ2-7; D: .; V: TRBV2; CDR3: CATRPDTIPYEQYF; DNA: TGTGCCACCAGGCCGGACACCATTCCCTACGAGCAGTACTTC
J: TRBJ2-1; D: .; V: TRBV2; CDR3: CASSRIGGASDEQFF; DNA: TGTGCCAGCAGTCGGATAGGGGGGGCAAGTGATGAGCAGTTCTTC
J: TRBJ2-7; D: .; V: TRBV7-9; CDR3: CASSPGSGSVEQYF; DNA: TGCGCCAGCAGCCCCGGGAGCGGCTCGGTAGAGCAGTACTTC
J: TRBJ1-1; D: .; V: TRBV11-2; CDR3: CASSGQLMNTEAFF; DNA: TGTGCCAGCAGCGGACAATTAATGAACACTGAAGCTTTCTTT
J: TRBJ1-1; D: TRBD1; V: TRBV5-6; CDR3: CASSLRDRGIEAFF; DNA: TGTGCCAGCAGCCTAAGGGACAGGGGAATTGAAGCTTTCTTT
J: TRBJ2-1; D: TRBD2; V: TRBV19; CDR3: CASSIDFTSGRNEQFF; DNA: TGTGCCAGTAGTATAGATTTTACTAGCGGGAGGAATGAGCAGTTCTTC
J: TRBJ2-5; D: .; V: TRBV19; CDR3: CASNRANDLQYF; DNA: TGTGCCAGTAACCGAGCGAATGACCTCCAGTACTTC
J: TRBJ1-6; D: TRBD1; V: TRBV10-2; CDR3: CASSERTGVSPLHF; DNA: TGCGCCAGCAGTGAGAGGACAGGGGTGTCACCCCTCCACTTT
J: TRBJ2-1; D: .; V: TRBV7-2; CDR3: CASSPYHEQFF; DNA: TGTGCCAGCAGCCCCTATCATGAGCAGTTCTTC
J: TRBJ2-3; D: TRBD2; V: TRBV10-3; CDR3: CAISAAGPTDTQYF; DNA: TGTGCCATCAGTGCAGCGGGACCCACAGATACGCAGTATTTT
J: TRBJ1-2; D: TRBD1; V: TRBV28; CDR3: CASSLLLTSTQGASGYTF; DNA: TGTGCCAGCAGTTTATTGCTTACTAGTACTCAGGGGGCATCTGGCTACACCTTC
J: TRBJ1-5; D: .; V: TRBV2; CDR3: CASRDMISNQPQHF; DNA: TGTGCCAGCAGGGACATGATTAGCAATCAGCCCCAGCATTTT
J: TRBJ1-1; D: .; V: TRBV11-2; CDR3: CASVITGRVTEAFF; DNA: TGTGCCAGCGTAATAACAGGGAGGGTCACTGAAGCTTTCTTT
J: TRBJ2-3; D: .; V: TRBV27; CDR3: CAAGRDTQYF; DNA: TGTGCAGCAGGGAGGGATACGCAGTATTTT
J: TRBJ2-2; D: TRBD1; V: TRBV6-6; CDR3: CASTPTGVSGELFF; DNA: TGTGCCAGCACTCCGACAGGGGTATCCGGGGAGCTGTTTTTT
J: TRBJ2-7; D: .; V: TRBV4-3; CDR3: CASSQGNWGSEQYF; DNA: TGCGCCAGCAGCCAAGGCAACTGGGGCTCCGAGCAGTACTTC
J: TRBJ1-2; D: .; V: TRBV7-2; CDR3: CASSSRGSYGYTF; DNA: TGTGCCAGCAGCTCCAGGGGTAGCTATGGCTACACCTTC
J: TRBJ1-1; D: .; V: TRBV2; CDR3: CASSAGTLAEAFF; DNA: TGTGCCAGCAGTGCAGGGACACTGGCTGAAGCTTTCTTT
J: TRBJ1-5; D: TRBD1; V: TRBV2; CDR3: CASFEGTDYSNQPQHF; DNA: TGTGCCAGCTTTGAAGGGACAGACTATAGCAATCAGCCCCAGCATTTT